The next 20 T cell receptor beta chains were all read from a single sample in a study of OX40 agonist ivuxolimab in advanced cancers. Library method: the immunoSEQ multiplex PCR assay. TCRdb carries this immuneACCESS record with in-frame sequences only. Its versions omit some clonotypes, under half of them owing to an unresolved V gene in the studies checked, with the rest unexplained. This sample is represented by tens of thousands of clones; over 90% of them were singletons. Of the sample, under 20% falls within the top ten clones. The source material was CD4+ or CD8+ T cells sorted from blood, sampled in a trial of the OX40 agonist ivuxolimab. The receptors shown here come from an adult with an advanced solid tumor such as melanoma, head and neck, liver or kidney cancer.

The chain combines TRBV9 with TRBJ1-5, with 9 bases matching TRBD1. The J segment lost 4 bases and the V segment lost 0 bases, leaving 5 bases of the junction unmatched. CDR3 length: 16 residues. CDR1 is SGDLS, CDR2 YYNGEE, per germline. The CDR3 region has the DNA TGTGCCAGCAGCGTAGATGCCGGGACAGGGAATCAGCCCCAGCATTTT. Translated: CASSVDAGTGNQPQHF.

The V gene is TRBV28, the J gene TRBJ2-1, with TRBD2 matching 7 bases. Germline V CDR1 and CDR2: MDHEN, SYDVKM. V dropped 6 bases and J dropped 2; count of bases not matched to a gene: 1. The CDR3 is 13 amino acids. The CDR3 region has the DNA TGTGCCAGCAGGGGACTACCCTACAATGAGCAGTTCTTC. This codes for CASRGLPYNEQFF. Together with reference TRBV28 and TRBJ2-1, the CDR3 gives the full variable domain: DVKVTQSSRYLVKRTGEKVFLECVQDMDHENMFWYRQDPGLGLRLIYFSYDVKMKEKGDIPEGYSVSREKKERFSLILESASTNQTSMYLCASRGLPYNEQFFGPGTRLTVL.

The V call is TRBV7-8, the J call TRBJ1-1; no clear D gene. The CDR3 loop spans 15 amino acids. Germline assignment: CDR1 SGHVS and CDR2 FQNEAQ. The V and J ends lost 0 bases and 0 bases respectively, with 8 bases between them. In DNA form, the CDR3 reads TGTGCCAGCAGCTTAGCTGCGAACCTGAACACTGAAGCTTTCTTT. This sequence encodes CASSLAANLNTEAFF.

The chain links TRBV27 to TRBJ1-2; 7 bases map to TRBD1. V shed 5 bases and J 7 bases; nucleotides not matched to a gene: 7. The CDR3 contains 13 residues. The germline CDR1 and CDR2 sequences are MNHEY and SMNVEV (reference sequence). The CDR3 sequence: CASSPQGTGGYTF. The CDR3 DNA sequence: TGTGCCAGCAGTCCACAGGGGACGGGTGGCTACACCTTC.

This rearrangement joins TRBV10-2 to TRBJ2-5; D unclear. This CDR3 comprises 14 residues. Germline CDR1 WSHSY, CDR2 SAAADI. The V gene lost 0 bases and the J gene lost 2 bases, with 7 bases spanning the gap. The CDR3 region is CASSESGPQETQYF. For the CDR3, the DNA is TGCGCCAGCAGTGAGTCAGGACCGCAAGAGACCCAGTACTTC.

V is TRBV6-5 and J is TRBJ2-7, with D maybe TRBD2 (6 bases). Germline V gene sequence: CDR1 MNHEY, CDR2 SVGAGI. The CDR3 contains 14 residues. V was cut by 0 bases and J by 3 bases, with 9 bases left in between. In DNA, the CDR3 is TGTGCCAGCAGTTACTCGGCGGGGTACTACGAGCAGTACTTC. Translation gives CASSYSAGYYEQYF.

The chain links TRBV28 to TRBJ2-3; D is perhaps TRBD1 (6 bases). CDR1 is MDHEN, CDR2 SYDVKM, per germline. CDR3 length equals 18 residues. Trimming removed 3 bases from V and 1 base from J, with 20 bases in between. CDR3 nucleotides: TGTGCCAGCAGTTTTTGGGGATCCTCGGACAGAGGCACAGATACGCAGTATTTT. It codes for CASSFWGSSDRGTDTQYF.

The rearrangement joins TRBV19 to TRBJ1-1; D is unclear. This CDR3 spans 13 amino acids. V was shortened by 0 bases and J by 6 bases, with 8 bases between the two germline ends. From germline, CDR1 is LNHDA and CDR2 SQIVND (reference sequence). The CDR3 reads CASSIDPGAEAFF. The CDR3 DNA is TGTGCCAGTAGTATAGATCCCGGGGCTGAAGCTTTCTTT.

The CDR3 region has the DNA TGTGCCAGCAGGACCGCCATGAACACTGAAGCTTTCTTT. Protein: CASRTAMNTEAFF. This sequence joins TRBV28 and TRBJ1-1; D gene unclear. Germline CDR1 is MDHEN and CDR2 is SYDVKM. Trimming took off 6 bases at V and 0 bases at J, with 8 bases between the two ends. This CDR3 has 13 amino acids. The whole variable domain, filled in from reference TRBV28 and TRBJ1-1, reads DVKVTQSSRYLVKRTGEKVFLECVQDMDHENMFWYRQDPGLGLRLIYFSYDVKMKEKGDIPEGYSVSREKKERFSLILESASTNQTSMYLCASRTAMNTEAFFGQGTRLTVV.

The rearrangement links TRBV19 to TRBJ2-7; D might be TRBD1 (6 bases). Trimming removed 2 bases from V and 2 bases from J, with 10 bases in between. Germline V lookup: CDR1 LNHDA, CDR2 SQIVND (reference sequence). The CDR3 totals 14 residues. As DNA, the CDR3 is TGTGCCAGTAGTATAACAGGGTCAACCTACGAGCAGTACTTC. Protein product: CASSITGSTYEQYF.

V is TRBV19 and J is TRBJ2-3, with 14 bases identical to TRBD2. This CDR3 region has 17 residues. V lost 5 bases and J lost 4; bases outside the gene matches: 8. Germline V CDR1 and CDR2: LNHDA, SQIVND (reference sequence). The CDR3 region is CASSGQTSGRGPDTQYF. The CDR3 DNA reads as TGTGCCAGTAGTGGACAGACTAGCGGGAGGGGACCAGATACGCAGTATTTT. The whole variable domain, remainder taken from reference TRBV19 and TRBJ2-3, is DGGITQSPKYLFRKEGQNVTLSCEQNLNHDAMYWYRQDPGQGLRLIYYSQIVNDFQKGDIAEGYSVSREKKESFPLTVTSAQKNPTAFYLCASSGQTSGRGPDTQYFGPGTRLTVL.

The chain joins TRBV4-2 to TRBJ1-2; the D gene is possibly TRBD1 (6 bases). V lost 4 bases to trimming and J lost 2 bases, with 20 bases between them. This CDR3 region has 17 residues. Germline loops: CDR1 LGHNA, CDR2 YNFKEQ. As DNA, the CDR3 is TGTGCCAGCAGCCCAGACCAGTTAACAGGGTTCAACTATGGCTACACCTTC. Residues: CASSPDQLTGFNYGYTF.

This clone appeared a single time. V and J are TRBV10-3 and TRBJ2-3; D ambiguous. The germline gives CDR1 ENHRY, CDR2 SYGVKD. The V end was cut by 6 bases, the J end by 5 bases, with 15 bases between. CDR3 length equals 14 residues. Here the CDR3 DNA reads TGTGCCATCAGGGAGAGCACTTCAGGAGATACGCAGTATTTT. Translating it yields CAIRESTSGDTQYF.

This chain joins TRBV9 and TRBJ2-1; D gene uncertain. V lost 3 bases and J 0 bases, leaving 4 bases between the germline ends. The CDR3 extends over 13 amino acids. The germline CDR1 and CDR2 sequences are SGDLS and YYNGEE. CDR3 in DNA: TGTGCCAGCAGCGGTTTCTCCTACAATGAGCAGTTCTTC. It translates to CASSGFSYNEQFF.

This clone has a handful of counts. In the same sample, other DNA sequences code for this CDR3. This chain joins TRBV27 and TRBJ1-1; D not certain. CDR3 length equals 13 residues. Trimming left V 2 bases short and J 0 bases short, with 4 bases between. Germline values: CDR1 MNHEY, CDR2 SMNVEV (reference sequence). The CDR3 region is CASSLGLNTEAFF. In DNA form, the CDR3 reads TGTGCCAGCAGTTTAGGGTTGAACACTGAAGCTTTCTTT.

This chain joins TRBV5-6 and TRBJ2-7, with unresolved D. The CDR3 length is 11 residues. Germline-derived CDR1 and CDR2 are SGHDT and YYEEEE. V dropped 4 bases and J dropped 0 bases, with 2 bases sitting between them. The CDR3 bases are TGTGCCAGCAGCCACTCCTACGAGCAGTACTTC. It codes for CASSHSYEQYF. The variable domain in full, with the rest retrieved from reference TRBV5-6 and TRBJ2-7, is DAGVTQSPTHLIKTRGQQVTLRCSPKSGHDTVSWYQQALGQGPQFIFQYYEEEERQRGNFPDRFSGHQFPNYSSELNVNALLLGDSALYLCASSHSYEQYFGPGTRLTVT.

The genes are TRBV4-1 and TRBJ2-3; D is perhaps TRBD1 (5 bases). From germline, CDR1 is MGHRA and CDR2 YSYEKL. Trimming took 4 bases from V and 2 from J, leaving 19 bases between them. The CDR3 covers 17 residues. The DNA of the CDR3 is TGCGCCAGCAGCCCCGCTTACGGCAGGGATCCCACAGATACGCAGTATTTT. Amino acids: CASSPAYGRDPTDTQYF.

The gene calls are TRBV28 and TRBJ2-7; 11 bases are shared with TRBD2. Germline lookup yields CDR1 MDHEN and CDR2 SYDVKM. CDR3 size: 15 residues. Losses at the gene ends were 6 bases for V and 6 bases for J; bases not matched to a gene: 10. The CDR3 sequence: CASSPLLAGAVEQYF. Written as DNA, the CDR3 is TGTGCCAGCAGCCCACTACTAGCGGGAGCCGTCGAGCAGTACTTC.

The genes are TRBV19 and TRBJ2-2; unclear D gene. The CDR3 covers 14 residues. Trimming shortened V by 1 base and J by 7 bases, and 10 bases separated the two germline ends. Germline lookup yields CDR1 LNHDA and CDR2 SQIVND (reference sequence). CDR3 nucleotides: TGTGCCAGTAGTATAGGCTTAGGTGGCGGGGAGCTGTTTTTT. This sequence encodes CASSIGLGGGELFF.

The CDR3 loop is CASSVAAGAWYEQYF. The CDR3 coding sequence is TGTGCCAGCAGCGTCGCGGCGGGAGCGTGGTACGAGCAGTACTTC. The chain carries TRBV9 and TRBJ2-7; 7 bases match TRBD2. V was clipped by 2 bases and J by 4 bases; unmatched bases: 9. CDR3 length: 15 amino acids. The germline gives CDR1 SGDLS, CDR2 YYNGEE.